This record covers a single T cell receptor (beta chain). It lacks a known antigen. No quality values exist for individual bases; no much larger clone is one base distant. This specimen comes from a study of blood T cell repertoires in COVID-19 (dated by TCRdb to 2020 to 2021). Regarding the complete study: Collaborator samples came from the United States, Italy and Spain and covered acute and convalescent phases of COVID-19. The material from the prospective study consisted of cDNA or gDNA derived from T cells, B-cell-depleted T cells, or PBMCs. The dataset comprised deeply sampled blood TCRbeta repertoires from subjects exposed to, actively infected with, or recovered from COVID-19. The repertoires were made available in a free public database intended to serve as a resource for research on the immune response to SARS-CoV-2. Samples were obtained from the ongoing ImmuneRACE study (first 160 participants) and from 1,254 subjects provided by 6 global collaborators. Nearly every sample came with metadata listing a de-identified subject ID, COVID-19 status, age in years and sex. Where available, HLA class I and class II types were obtained from metadata supplied by the sample provider rather than from assay-based typing. General findings and caveats noted by the study authors: The amount of clinical and demographic metadata varied by source and participant and was provided uncurated.

The collaborating institutions used their own protocols to collect whole blood in K2EDTA tubes. For TCRbeta analysis, collaborator samples were shipped as frozen whole blood, as isolated PBMCs, or as DNA extracted from either sample type. TCRbeta CDR3 regions were amplified from genomic DNA by means of the immunoSEQ Assay, a bias-controlled multiplex PCR. Per the source publication's procedure: Within the assay, amplification of reference gene primers was used to estimate how many nucleated cells each sample contained. Sequence reads were collapsed and filtered to measure the absolute abundance of every unique TCRbeta CDR3 rearrangement. For each sample, productive Simpson clonality was calculated as the square root of Simpson's diversity index across productive rearrangements. Imported from immuneACCESS, the table was reduced by TCRdb to in-frame sequences with V and J called. These copies leave out some clones; in studies compared against another copy, an unresolved V gene accounts for under half, and the cause of the remainder is not known. V and J calls and clone size follow that table, whereas D and trimming were derived from the DNA. This sample holds 100,000 to 150,000 clones; about nine tenths were observed only once. Under 13% of the sample is held by the ten biggest clonotypes.

Sequencing used peripheral blood. The sequence was collected from a man aged 45-60 years with acute or convalescent COVID-19.

The CDR3 protein is CASSETRGSSYEQYF. The DNA is as follows: TGTGCCAGCAGTGAAACCCGAGGCTCTTCCTACGAGCAGTACTTC. Here the chain combines TRBV6-1 and TRBJ2-7; the D gene is unclear. Via the germline V gene, CDR1 is MNHNS and CDR2 SASEGT. The CDR3 has 15 amino acids, counting the end cysteine and phenylalanine. Solely the CDR3 DNA is kept, with 45 bases framed from the first base. V gives up 2 bases and J gives up 1 base, and the segment between their germline ends measures 12 bases.